These 21 T cell receptor beta chains were sequenced from one sample in a study of human T cells and chemical hapten exposure. From the RACE reads, TCRdb called clonotypes with MiXCR, one entry per CDR3 protein. The sample carries 180,000 or so distinct CDR3 sequences, about 14% recorded once. Documented time point: patch test 1, 2 weeks after DPC sensitization. Stated treatment: therapeutic diphenylcyclopropenone sensitization with weekly scalp DPC. The sequences come from whole blood, collected in connection with sensitization to the hapten diphenylcyclopropenone (DPC). These TCRs come from a woman between 25 and 40 years old with alopecia areata. Some clones in this sample may be carry-over from other donors' samples.

In its sample, this clonotype was seen a few times. The chain couples TRBV29-1 to TRBJ2-7; 10 nucleotides line up with TRBD2. Germline values: CDR1 SQVTM, CDR2 ANQGSEA. CDR3 length equals 12 residues. V shed 4 bases and J 6 bases; nucleotides not matched to a gene: 3. This CDR3 is CSVVLAGVEQYF. The CDR3 DNA reads TGCAGCGTTGTCCTAGCGGGAGTCGAGCAGTACTTC.

This chain connects TRBV3-1 to TRBJ2-2; D is possibly TRBD1 (8 bases). The CDR3 is 19 amino acids. Germline V CDR1 and CDR2: LGHDT, YNNKEL (reference sequence). V shed 0 bases and J shed 4 bases, with 21 bases lying between them. As DNA, the CDR3 is TGTGCCAGCAGCCAAGATTCCCCCTACAGGGGGGGTAGCACCGGGGAGCTGTTTTTT. This encodes CASSQDSPYRGGSTGELFF.

The chain has TRBV7-9 and TRBJ2-3, with 13 bases fitting TRBD2. The CDR3 runs 18 residues. V shed 5 bases and J 2 bases; nucleotides not matched to a gene: 10. Germline V gene lookup returns CDR1 SEHNR and CDR2 FQNEAQ (reference sequence). CDR3 protein: CASSPEGLAGKITDTQYF. CDR3 DNA: TGTGCCAGCAGCCCCGAGGGACTAGCGGGAAAGATCACAGATACGCAGTATTTT.

This clonotype was seen a few times. The chain recombines TRBV6-5 with TRBJ1-5; tentatively, D is TRBD1 (5 bases). V lost 5 bases, J lost 7 bases, and 15 bases lay in between. Germline V gene sequence: CDR1 MNHEY, CDR2 SVGAGI. CDR3 length equals 14 residues. The CDR3 is CASSRIGTRQPQHF. CDR3 nucleotides: TGTGCCAGCAGTCGAATCGGGACTAGGCAGCCCCAGCATTTT.

This clonotype has a handful of counts. The chain carries TRBV10-3 and TRBJ2-2; D unclear. Germline lookup yields CDR1 ENHRY and CDR2 SYGVKD. V lost 6 bases to trimming and J lost 1 base, with 9 bases between them. This CDR3 spans 14 amino acids. CDR3 amino acids: CAIRGPKNTGELFF. In DNA, the CDR3 is TGTGCCATCAGAGGACCGAAGAACACCGGGGAGCTGTTTTTT.

This chain joins TRBV12-5 and TRBJ1-6, with a weak D call TRBD1 (6 bases). The CDR3 extends over 17 amino acids. The V gene lost 0 bases and the J gene lost 5 bases, with 14 bases spanning the gap. Germline V gene sequence: CDR1 LGHNT, CDR2 FRNRAP. The CDR3 here is CASGLVTGARNNSPLHF. The CDR3 DNA reads TGTGCTAGTGGTTTGGTGACGGGGGCGAGGAATAATTCACCCCTCCACTTT.

Only a few counts were recorded for this clonotype. The chain carries TRBV6-5 and TRBJ1-2; D gene ambiguous. Trimming cost V 5 bases and J 1 base, with 8 bases left between them. Germline CDR1 MNHEY, CDR2 SVGAGI. The CDR3 has 13 residues. CDR3 DNA: TGTGCCAGCAGTACCGACATTAACTATGGCTACACCTTC. This translates into CASSTDINYGYTF.

The chain recombines TRBV4-3 with TRBJ2-1; TRBD2 matches at 9 bases. The CDR3 is made up of 15 amino acids. Per the germline V gene, CDR1 is LGHNA and CDR2 is YSLEER. Trimming removed 4 bases from V and 4 bases from J; junction bases left unmatched: 5. CDR3: CASSPFSGGYNEQFF. For the CDR3, the DNA is TGCGCCAGCAGCCCATTTAGCGGGGGTTACAATGAGCAGTTCTTC.

This clonotype has a handful of counts. The chain carries TRBV11-2 and TRBJ2-7; D not certain. Trimming removed 0 bases at V and 4 bases at J, with 4 bases between. There are 12 residues in the CDR3. CDR1 is SGHAT and CDR2 is FQNNGV in the germline V gene. This CDR3 reads CASSLDQYEQYF. The CDR3 coding sequence is TGTGCCAGCAGCTTAGACCAGTACGAGCAGTACTTC.

This chain connects TRBV6-2 or TRBV6-3 to TRBJ2-2, with 7 bases matching TRBD1. This CDR3 has 17 residues. Trimming took 5 bases from V and 3 from J; bases not matched to a gene: 12. Germline V lookup: CDR1 MNHEY, CDR2 SVGEGT. CDR3 residues: CASSPRQGRTDTGELFF. CDR3 nucleotide sequence: TGTGCCAGCAGTCCTCGACAGGGTCGAACGGACACCGGGGAGCTGTTTTTT.

This clonotype was detected a few times. The CDR3 spells CASSPGVGRSYEQYF. The CDR3, as DNA: TGTGCCAGCTCACCGGGGGTTGGGAGGTCCTACGAGCAGTACTTC. V gene TRBV18 combines with J gene TRBJ2-7; TRBD2 might be the D (6 bases). Germline V lookup: CDR1 KGHSH, CDR2 LQKENI. This CDR3 is built from 15 residues. Trimming removed 3 bases from V and 1 base from J, with 13 bases in between.

This clonotype showed up many times. The rearrangement joins TRBV7-9 to TRBJ2-5; D perhaps matches TRBD2 (7 bases). The CDR3 extends over 15 amino acids. Trimming removed 7 bases from V and 4 bases from J, with 19 bases in between. Germline CDR1 is SEHNR and CDR2 is FQNEAQ (reference sequence). The DNA for the CDR3 is TGTGCCAGCACCGGGACTAAAGGGGGAGGAGAGACCCAGTACTTC. Its protein is CASTGTKGGGETQYF.

The genes are TRBV7-2 and TRBJ1-5; D gene uncertain. This CDR3 is built from 12 residues. Germline V gene data show CDR1 as SGHTA and CDR2 as FQGNSA. The V end was cut by 3 bases, the J end by 5 bases, with 5 bases between. CDR3 DNA sequence: TGTGCCAGCAGCTTGGACCATCAGCCCCAGCATTTT. Amino acid sequence: CASSLDHQPQHF.

Details on this clonotype: Lacking the conserved final phenylalanine or tryptophan, this CDR3 likely reflects a read error. V is TRBV5-1 and J is TRBJ1-1; D gene unclear. From germline, CDR1 is SGHRS and CDR2 YFSETQ. CDR3 size: 14 residues. V dropped 6 bases and J dropped 1 base, with 13 bases sitting between them. The CDR3 coding sequence is TGCGCCAGCACCCCCGGCGGAGGGAACACTGAAGCTTTCTTA. Its translation: CASTPGGGNTEAFL.

This clonotype has ten or more counts. V gene TRBV7-2 combines with J gene TRBJ2-3; D tentatively fits TRBD1 or TRBD2 (5 bases each). The ends were cut back, 6 bases at V and 0 bases at J, with 7 bases in the middle. CDR1 is SGHTA and CDR2 is FQGNSA in the germline V gene. The CDR3 sequence is 13 residues long. The CDR3 spells CASSRDSTDTQYF. Written as DNA, the CDR3 is TGTGCCAGCAGTCGGGACAGCACAGATACGCAGTATTTT. The entire variable domain, with the rest obtained from reference TRBV7-2 and TRBJ2-3, is as follows: GAGVSQSPSNKVTEKGKDVELRCDPISGHTALYWYRQSLGQGLEFLIYFQGNSAPDKSGLPSDRFSAERTGGSVSTLTIQRTQQEDSAVYLCASSRDSTDTQYFGPGTRLTVL.

This chain uses TRBV4-3 with TRBJ2-1; 10 bases are a match to TRBD2. The germline CDR1 and CDR2 sequences are LGHNA and YSLEER. This CDR3 comprises 16 residues. J lost 0 bases, V lost 2 bases, and 1 base had no gene match. The CDR3 here is CASSQSSGSSYNEQFF. DNA of the CDR3: TGCGCCAGCAGCCAATCTAGCGGGAGCTCCTACAATGAGCAGTTCTTC.

At least ten counts were recorded for this clonotype. The genes are TRBV7-3 and TRBJ2-2; 10 nucleotides match TRBD1. CDR3 length: 15 residues. Germline CDR1 reads SGHTA; CDR2 reads FQGTGA. The J segment lost 2 bases and the V segment lost 6 bases, leaving 3 bases of the junction unmatched. The CDR3 nucleotides are TGTGCCAGCAGACAGACAGGGGGCAACACCGGGGAGCTGTTTTTT. It specifies CASRQTGGNTGELFF. Together with reference TRBV7-3 and TRBJ2-2, the CDR3 gives the full variable domain: GAGVSQTPSNKVTEKGKYVELRCDPISGHTALYWYRQSLGQGPEFLIYFQGTGAADDSGLPNDRFFAVRPEGSVSTLKIQRTERGDSAVYLCASRQTGGNTGELFFGEGSRLTVL.

The chain employs TRBV3-1 and TRBJ2-3; no reliable D call. The length of the CDR3 is 15 residues. Germline values: CDR1 LGHDT, CDR2 YNNKEL (reference sequence). V lost 0 bases, J lost 8 bases, and 15 bases lay in between. The CDR3 nucleotides read TGTGCCAGCAGCCAAGAAGTGGCCTTAGGAGTTACGCAGTATTTT. It codes for CASSQEVALGVTQYF.

This chain joins TRBV7-3 and TRBJ2-5, with 9 bases matching TRBD1. Per germline, CDR1 SGHTA and CDR2 FQGTGA. The CDR3 is 15 amino acids. V lost 5 bases to trimming and J lost 4 bases; unmatched junction nucleotides: 8. For the CDR3, the DNA is TGTGCCAGCAGCCCCAGGACAGGGGTGGGAGAGACCCAGTACTTC. As protein: CASSPRTGVGETQYF.

The chain has TRBV18 and TRBJ2-1, with D uncertain. V was shortened by 0 bases and J by 4 bases, with 7 bases between the two germline ends. This CDR3 has 14 residues. The germline gives CDR1 KGHSH, CDR2 LQKENI. The CDR3 loop reads CASSPPSRYNEQFF. The CDR3 coding sequence is TGTGCCAGCTCACCACCGTCCAGGTACAATGAGCAGTTCTTC.

The chain combines TRBV9 with TRBJ1-2; tentatively, D is TRBD1 (6 bases). Germline V gene lookup returns CDR1 SGDLS and CDR2 YYNGEE. The V and J ends lost 3 bases and 4 bases respectively, with 13 bases between them. The CDR3 spans 14 residues. The CDR3 DNA reads as TGTGCCAGCAGCGAGGGGCTGGGGGCCTATGGCTACACCTTC. It is translated as CASSEGLGAYGYTF.